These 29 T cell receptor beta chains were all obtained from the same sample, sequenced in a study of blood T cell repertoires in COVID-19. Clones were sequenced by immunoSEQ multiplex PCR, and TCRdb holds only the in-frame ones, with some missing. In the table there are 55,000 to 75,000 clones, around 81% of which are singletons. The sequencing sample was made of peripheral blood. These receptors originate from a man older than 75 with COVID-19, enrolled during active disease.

The CDR3 coding sequence is TGTGCCAGCAGTTCCAACTCCAATACGCAGTATTTT. Amino acids: CASSSNSNTQYF. The V call is TRBV27, the J call TRBJ2-3; D is ambiguous. The CDR3 is made up of 12 amino acids. Germline V lookup: CDR1 MNHEY, CDR2 SMNVEV (reference sequence). V lost 4 bases to trimming and J lost 7 bases, with 9 bases between them.

CDR3 residues: CASSLGLAGGPPTDTQYF. The DNA for the CDR3 is TGTGCCAGCAGCTTAGGGCTAGCGGGGGGACCCCCCACAGATACGCAGTATTTT. The rearrangement joins TRBV7-2 to TRBJ2-3, with 11 bases fitting TRBD2. The CDR3 sequence is 18 residues long. The ends lost 1 base at V and 2 bases at J; junction bases unmatched: 8. From germline, CDR1 is SGHTA and CDR2 FQGNSA. The complete variable domain, with remaining parts taken from reference TRBV7-2 and TRBJ2-3, reads GAGVSQSPSNKVTEKGKDVELRCDPISGHTALYWYRQSLGQGLEFLIYFQGNSAPDKSGLPSDRFSAERTGGSVSTLTIQRTQQEDSAVYLCASSLGLAGGPPTDTQYFGPGTRLTVL.

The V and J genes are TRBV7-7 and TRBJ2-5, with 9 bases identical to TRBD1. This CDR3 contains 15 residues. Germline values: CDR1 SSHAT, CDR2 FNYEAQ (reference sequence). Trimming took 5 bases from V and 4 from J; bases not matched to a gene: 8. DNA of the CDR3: TGTGCCAGCAGCCAAGGGACAGGGAGGGCAGAGACCCAGTACTTC. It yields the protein CASSQGTGRAETQYF.

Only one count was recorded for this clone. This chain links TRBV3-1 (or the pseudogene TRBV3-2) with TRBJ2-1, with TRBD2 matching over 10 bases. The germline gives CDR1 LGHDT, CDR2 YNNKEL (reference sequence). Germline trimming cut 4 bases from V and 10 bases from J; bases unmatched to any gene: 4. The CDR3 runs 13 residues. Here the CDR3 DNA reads TGTGCCAGCAGCCCCCAGACTAGCGGGGAGCAGTTCTTC. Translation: CASSPQTSGEQFF.

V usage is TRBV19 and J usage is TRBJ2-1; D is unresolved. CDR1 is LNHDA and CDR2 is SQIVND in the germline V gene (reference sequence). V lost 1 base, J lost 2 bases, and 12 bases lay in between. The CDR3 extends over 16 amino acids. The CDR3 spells CASSIVVSDTYNEQFF. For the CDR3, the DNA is TGTGCCAGTAGTATAGTGGTTTCTGACACCTACAATGAGCAGTTCTTC.

CDR3 sequence: CASSLGRGGGYTF. The CDR3 DNA follows: TGTGCCAGCAGCTTGGGTAGGGGGGGTGGCTACACCTTC. The chain uses TRBV5-6 and TRBJ1-2, with a weak D call TRBD1 (6 bases). CDR1 and CDR2 from the germline V gene are SGHDT and YYEEEE. V was pared by 0 bases and J by 7 bases, with 10 bases between. CDR3 length: 13 residues.

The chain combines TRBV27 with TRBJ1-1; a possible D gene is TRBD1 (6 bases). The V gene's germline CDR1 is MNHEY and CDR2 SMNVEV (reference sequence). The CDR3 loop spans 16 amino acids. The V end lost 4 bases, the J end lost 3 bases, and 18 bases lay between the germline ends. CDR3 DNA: TGTGCCAGCAGTTCCCACGCACAGGGTTCCCACACTGAAGCTTTCTTT. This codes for CASSSHAQGSHTEAFF.

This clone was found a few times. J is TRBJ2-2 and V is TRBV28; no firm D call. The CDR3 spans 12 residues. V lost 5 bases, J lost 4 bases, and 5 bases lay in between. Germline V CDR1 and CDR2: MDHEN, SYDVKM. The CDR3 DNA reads TGTGCCAGCAGTGGCCTCACCGGGGAGCTGTTTTTT. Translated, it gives CASSGLTGELFF.

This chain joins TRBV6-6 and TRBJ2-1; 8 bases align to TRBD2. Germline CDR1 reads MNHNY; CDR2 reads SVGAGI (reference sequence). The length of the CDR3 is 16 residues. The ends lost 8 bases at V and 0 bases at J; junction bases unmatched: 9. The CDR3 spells CASSGGEGRSYNEQFF. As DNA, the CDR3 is TGTGCCAGCTCGGGGGGGGAGGGCCGCTCCTACAATGAGCAGTTCTTC.

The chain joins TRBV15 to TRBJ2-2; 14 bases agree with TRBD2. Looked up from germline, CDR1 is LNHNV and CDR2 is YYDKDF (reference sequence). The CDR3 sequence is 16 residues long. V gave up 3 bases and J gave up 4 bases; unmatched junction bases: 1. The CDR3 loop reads CATSRTSGRVTGELFF. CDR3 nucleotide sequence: TGTGCCACCAGCAGGACTAGCGGGAGGGTCACCGGGGAGCTGTTTTTT. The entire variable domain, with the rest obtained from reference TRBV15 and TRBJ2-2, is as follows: DAMVIQNPRYQVTQFGKPVTLSCSQTLNHNVMYWYQQKSSQAPKLLFHYYDKDFNNEADTPDNFQSRRPNTSFCFLDIRSPGLGDTAMYLCATSRTSGRVTGELFFGEGSRLTVL.

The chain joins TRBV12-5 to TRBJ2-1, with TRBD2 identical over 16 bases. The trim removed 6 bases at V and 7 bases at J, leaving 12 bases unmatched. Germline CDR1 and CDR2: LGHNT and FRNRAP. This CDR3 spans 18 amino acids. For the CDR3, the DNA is TGTGCTAGTGGAAATCCCGGGACTAGCGGGGGGGCTAAGAATGAGCAGTTCTTC. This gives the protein CASGNPGTSGGAKNEQFF.

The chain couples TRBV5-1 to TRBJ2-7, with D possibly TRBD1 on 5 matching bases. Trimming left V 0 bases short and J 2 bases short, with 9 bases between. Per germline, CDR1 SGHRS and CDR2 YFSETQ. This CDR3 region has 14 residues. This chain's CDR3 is CASSLGTPPYEQYF. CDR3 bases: TGCGCCAGCAGCTTGGGGACACCACCCTACGAGCAGTACTTC.

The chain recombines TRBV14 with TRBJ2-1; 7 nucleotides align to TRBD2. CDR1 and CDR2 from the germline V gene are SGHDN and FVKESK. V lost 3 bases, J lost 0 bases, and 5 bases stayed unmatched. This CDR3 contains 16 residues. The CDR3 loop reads CASSQDPSGSYNEQFF. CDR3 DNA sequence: TGTGCCAGCAGCCAGGATCCTAGCGGCTCCTACAATGAGCAGTTCTTC.

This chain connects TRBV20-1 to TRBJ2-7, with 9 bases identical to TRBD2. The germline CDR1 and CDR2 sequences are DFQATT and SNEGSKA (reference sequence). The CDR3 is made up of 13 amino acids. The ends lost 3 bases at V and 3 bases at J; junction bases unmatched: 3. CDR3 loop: CSASSGGFYEQYF. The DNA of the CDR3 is TGCAGTGCTAGTAGCGGGGGCTTCTACGAGCAGTACTTC.

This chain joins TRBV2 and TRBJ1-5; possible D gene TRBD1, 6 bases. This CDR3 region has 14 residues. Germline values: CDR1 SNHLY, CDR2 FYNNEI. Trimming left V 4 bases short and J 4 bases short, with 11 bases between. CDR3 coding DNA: TGTGCCAGCAGTGGGACAGACATAAATCAGCCCCAGCATTTT. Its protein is CASSGTDINQPQHF.

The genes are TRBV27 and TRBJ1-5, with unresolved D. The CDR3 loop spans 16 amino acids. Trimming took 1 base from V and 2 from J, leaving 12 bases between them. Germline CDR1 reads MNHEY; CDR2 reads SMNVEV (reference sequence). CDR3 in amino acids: CASSLFGGRGNQPQHF. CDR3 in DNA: TGTGCCAGCAGTTTATTTGGCGGTCGGGGCAATCAGCCCCAGCATTTT.

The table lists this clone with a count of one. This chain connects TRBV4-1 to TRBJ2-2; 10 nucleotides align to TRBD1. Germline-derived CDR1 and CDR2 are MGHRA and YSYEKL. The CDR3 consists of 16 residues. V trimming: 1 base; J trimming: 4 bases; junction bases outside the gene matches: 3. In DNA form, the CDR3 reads TGCGCCAGCAGCCAAGGGGACAGGGGCCTCACCGGGGAGCTGTTTTTT. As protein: CASSQGDRGLTGELFF.

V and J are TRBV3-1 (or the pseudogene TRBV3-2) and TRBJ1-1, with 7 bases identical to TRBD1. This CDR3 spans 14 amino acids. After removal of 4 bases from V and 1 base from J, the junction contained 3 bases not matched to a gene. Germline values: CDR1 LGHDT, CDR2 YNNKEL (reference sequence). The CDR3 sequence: CASSRTGRNTEAFF. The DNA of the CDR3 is TGTGCCAGCAGCCGGACAGGTCGGAACACTGAAGCTTTCTTT.

In DNA, the CDR3 is TGTGCCAGCAGGGGACTAGCGGGAGGTCGGAGCACAGATACGCAGTATTTT. Protein: CASRGLAGGRSTDTQYF. This chain joins TRBV2 and TRBJ2-3, with 15 bases lining up with TRBD2. The ends lost 6 bases at V and 0 bases at J; junction bases unmatched: 4. This CDR3 contains 17 residues. The germline gives CDR1 SNHLY, CDR2 FYNNEI. The whole variable domain, filled in from reference TRBV2 and TRBJ2-3, reads EPEVTQTPSHQVTQMGQEVILRCVPISNHLYFYWYRQILGQKVEFLVSFYNNEISEKSEIFDDQFSVERPDGSNFTLKIRSTKLEDSAMYFCASRGLAGGRSTDTQYFGPGTRLTVL.

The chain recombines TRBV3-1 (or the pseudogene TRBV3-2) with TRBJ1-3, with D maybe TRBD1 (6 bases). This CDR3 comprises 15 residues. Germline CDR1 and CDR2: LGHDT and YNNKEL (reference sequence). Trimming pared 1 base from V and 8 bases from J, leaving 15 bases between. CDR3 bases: TGTGCCAGCAGCCAAGTTGAGGGACATGCGGACACCATATATTTT. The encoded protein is CASSQVEGHADTIYF.

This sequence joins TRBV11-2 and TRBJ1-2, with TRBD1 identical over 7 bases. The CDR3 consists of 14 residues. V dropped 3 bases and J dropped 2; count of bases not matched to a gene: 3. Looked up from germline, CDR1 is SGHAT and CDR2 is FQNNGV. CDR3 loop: CASSLTQGNYGYTF. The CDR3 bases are TGTGCCAGCAGCTTGACACAGGGGAACTATGGCTACACCTTC.

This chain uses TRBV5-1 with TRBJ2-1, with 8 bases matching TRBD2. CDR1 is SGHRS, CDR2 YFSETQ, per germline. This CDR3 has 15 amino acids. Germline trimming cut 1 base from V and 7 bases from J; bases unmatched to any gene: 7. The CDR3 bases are TGCGCCAGCAGCTTGACCAGCGGGGGAGGGAATGAGCAGTTCTTC. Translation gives CASSLTSGGGNEQFF.

The CDR3 reads CAWSVKGAASNQPQHF. DNA for the CDR3: TGTGCCTGGAGTGTAAAGGGGGCAGCTAGCAATCAGCCCCAGCATTTT. The rearrangement links TRBV30 to TRBJ1-5, with 7 nucleotides matching TRBD1. Germline loops: CDR1 GTSNPN, CDR2 SVGIG (reference sequence). The CDR3 is 16 amino acids. Trimming took 0 bases from V and 0 from J; bases not matched to a gene: 5.

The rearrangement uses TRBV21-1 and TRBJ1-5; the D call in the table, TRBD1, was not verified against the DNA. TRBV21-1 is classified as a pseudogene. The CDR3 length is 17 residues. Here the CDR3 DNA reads TGTGCCAGCAGCAAAGGGCAGGGGAAGCCTATCAATCAGCCCCAGCATTTT. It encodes CASSKGQGKPINQPQHF.

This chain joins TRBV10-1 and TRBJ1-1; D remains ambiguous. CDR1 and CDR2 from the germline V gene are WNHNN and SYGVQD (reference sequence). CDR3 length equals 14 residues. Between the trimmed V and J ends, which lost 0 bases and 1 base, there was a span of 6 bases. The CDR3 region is CASSESTGNTEAFF. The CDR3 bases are TGCGCCAGCAGTGAGTCGACGGGGAACACTGAAGCTTTCTTT.

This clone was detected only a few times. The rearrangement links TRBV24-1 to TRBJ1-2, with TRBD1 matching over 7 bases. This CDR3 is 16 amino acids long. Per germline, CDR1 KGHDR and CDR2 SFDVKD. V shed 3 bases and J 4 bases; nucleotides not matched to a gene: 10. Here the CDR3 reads CATSDPTSGTVYGYTF. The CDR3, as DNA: TGTGCCACCAGTGATCCCACCTCCGGGACAGTCTATGGCTACACCTTC.

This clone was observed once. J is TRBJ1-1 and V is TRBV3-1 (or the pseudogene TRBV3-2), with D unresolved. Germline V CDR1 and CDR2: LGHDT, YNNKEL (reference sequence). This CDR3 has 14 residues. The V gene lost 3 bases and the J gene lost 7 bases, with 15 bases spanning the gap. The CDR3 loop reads CASSQRSQNGEAFF. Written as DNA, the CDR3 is TGTGCCAGCAGCCAGAGATCCCAAAACGGTGAAGCTTTCTTT.

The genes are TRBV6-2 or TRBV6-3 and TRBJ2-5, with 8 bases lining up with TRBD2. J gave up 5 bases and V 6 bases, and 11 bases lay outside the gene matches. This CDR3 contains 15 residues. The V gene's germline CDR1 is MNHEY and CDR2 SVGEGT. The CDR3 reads CASSFARTSKETQYF. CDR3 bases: TGTGCCAGCAGCTTCGCCAGGACTAGCAAGGAGACCCAGTACTTC.

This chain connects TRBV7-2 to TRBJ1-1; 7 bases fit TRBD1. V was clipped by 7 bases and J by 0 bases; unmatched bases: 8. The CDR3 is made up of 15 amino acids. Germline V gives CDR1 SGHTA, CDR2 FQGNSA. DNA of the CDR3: TGTGCCAGCACCTCTTACGGGACAGTGAACACTGAAGCTTTCTTT. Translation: CASTSYGTVNTEAFF.